This paragraph covers one T cell receptor (beta chain) sequence. This sample is drawn from a study of blood T cell repertoires in COVID-19. Study-level background: T cells, B-cell-depleted T cells, or PBMCs provided the cDNA or gDNA that served as material.

Residents of 24 US areas, aged roughly 18 to 89 years, made up the participants. Cohorts were determined from participant-reported clinical history. Recovered status applied to Cohort 3 donors who had two consecutive negative PCRs. It also applied to those with clearance or with symptom resolution. Profiled with immunoSEQ multiplex PCR; TCRdb holds only in-frame clones, not every one. Of some 460,000 clones listed, about 90% are singletons. CDR3 length equals 15 residues. The germline V gene has CDR1 SNHLY and CDR2 FYNNEI. With 1 base removed from V and 2 bases from J, the gap between germline ends came to 11 bases.

The V gene is TRBV2, the J gene TRBJ1-1; D possibly corresponds to TRBD1 (6 bases). The receptor was isolated from a woman between 18 and 29 years old who had recovered from COVID-19. Sequenced input: PBMCs or T cells enriched from blood (not recorded which). The CDR3 region is CASSEVGDTNTEAFF. The CDR3 nucleotides read TGTGCCAGCAGTGAAGTAGGGGACACCAACACTGAAGCTTTCTTT.